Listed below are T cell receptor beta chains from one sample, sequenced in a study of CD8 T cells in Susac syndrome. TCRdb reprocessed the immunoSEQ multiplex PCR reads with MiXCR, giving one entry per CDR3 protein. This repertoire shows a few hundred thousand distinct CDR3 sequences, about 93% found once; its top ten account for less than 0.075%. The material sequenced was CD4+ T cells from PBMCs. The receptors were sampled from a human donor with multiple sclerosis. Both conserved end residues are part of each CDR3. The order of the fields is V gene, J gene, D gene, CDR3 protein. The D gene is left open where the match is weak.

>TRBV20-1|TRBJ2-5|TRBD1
CSASRGIQETQYF
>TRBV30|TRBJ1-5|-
CAWSVPVRSGVVQPQHF
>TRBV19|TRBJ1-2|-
CASSMRHPSEWGYTF
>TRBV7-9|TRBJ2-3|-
CASRDRGIADTQYF
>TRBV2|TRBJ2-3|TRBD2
CGGLAGEGDTQYF
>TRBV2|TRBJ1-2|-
CASSEELDYGYTF
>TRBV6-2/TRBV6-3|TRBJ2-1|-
CASSYPGSEQFF
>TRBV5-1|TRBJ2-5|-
CASSQTGALRETQYF
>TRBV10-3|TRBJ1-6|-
CAISESKATLHF
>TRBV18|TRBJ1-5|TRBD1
CASSPQTRDRDMPQHF
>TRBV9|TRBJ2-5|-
CASSVDSNQETQYF
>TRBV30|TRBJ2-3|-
CAWVRASDTQYF
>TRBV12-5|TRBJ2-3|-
CASGLATDTQYF
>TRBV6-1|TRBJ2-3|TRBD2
CASRSPGAGGQDTQYF
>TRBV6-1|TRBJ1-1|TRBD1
CASSRRDSLMNTEAFF
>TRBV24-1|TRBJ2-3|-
CATSDQGRLGTDTQYF
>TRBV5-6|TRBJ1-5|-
CASSQRGFGNQPQHF
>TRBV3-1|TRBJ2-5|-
CASSQGRQVGGQETQYF